What follows are 16 T cell receptor beta chains derived from one specimen sequenced in a study of shared clonotypes between healthy human individuals. Only in-frame clones appear in the TCRdb table, and some are missing; sequencing was by immunoSEQ multiplex PCR. Of around 2.1 million clones in the sample, 90% to 95% were seen once. Naive CD8 cells comprised CD45RO-negative, CCR7-positively selected cells, excluding terminally differentiated effector memory CD45RA+ cells. The sample taken for sequencing was naive CD8+ T cells from PBMCs. Receptors were obtained from a man in his late teens or twenties in good health. Some clones in this sample may be carry-over from other donors' samples.

Concerning this clone itself: The same CDR3 also results from other DNA sequences found in this sample. The J gene is TRBJ2-7, the V gene TRBV28; D is unresolved. Per the germline V gene, CDR1 is MDHEN and CDR2 is SYDVKM. Trimming removed 5 bases from V and 4 bases from J, with 6 bases in between. This CDR3 region has 11 residues. CDR3 DNA sequence: TGTGCCAGCAGTACCAATTACGAGCAGTACTTC. Translation gives CASSTNYEQYF.

The chain employs TRBV19 and TRBJ1-1, with D maybe TRBD1 (5 bases). Trimming removed 0 bases from V and 4 bases from J, with 12 bases in between. The germline V gene has CDR1 LNHDA and CDR2 SQIVND (reference sequence). CDR3 size: 15 residues. As DNA, the CDR3 is TGTGCCAGTAGTATAGATAGAAGGGGCTTCACTGAAGCTTTCTTT. Residues: CASSIDRRGFTEAFF.

The chain carries TRBV30 and TRBJ1-1; no reliable D call. This CDR3 comprises 13 residues. Deletions cut 3 bases from V and 0 bases from J, with 8 bases between. Germline assignment: CDR1 GTSNPN and CDR2 SVGIG (reference sequence). CDR3 sequence: CAWRGALNTEAFF. The CDR3 region has the DNA TGTGCCTGGAGAGGTGCACTGAACACTGAAGCTTTCTTT.

This chain links TRBV6-6 with TRBJ1-2, with unresolved D. The V end was cut by 5 bases, the J end by 2 bases, with 9 bases between. The CDR3 runs 13 residues. Germline values: CDR1 MNHNY, CDR2 SVGAGI (reference sequence). CDR3 region: CASSNTGNYGYTF. For the CDR3, the DNA is TGTGCCAGCAGTAACACCGGGAACTATGGCTACACCTTC.

The V call is TRBV28, the J call TRBJ1-3; unclear D gene. CDR1 and CDR2 from the germline V gene are MDHEN and SYDVKM. V lost 7 bases and J lost 4, with 8 bases in between. This CDR3 is 12 amino acids long. The CDR3: CASIDWGNTIYF. The CDR3 region has the DNA TGTGCCAGCATCGATTGGGGAAACACCATATATTTT.

CDR3 residues: CASSPPGHPTLNYGYTF. CDR3 bases: TGTGCCAGCTCACCACCGGGACATCCGACCTTAAACTATGGCTACACCTTC. This chain connects TRBV18 to TRBJ1-2; D is possibly TRBD1 (6 bases). The V end was cut by 0 bases, the J end by 2 bases, with 16 bases between. This CDR3 comprises 17 residues. Germline CDR1 is KGHSH and CDR2 is LQKENI.

The chain uses TRBV9 and TRBJ1-2, with D tentatively TRBD1 (5 bases). The CDR3 loop spans 13 amino acids. Germline CDR1 SGDLS, CDR2 YYNGEE. The V and J ends lost 3 bases and 6 bases respectively, with 12 bases between them. CDR3 sequence (DNA): TGTGCCAGCAGCGAGGGGATAGAAAATGGCTACACCTTC. Protein product: CASSEGIENGYTF.

The chain employs TRBV13 and TRBJ1-1, with D unresolved. Germline V gene lookup returns CDR1 PRHDT and CDR2 FYEKMQ (reference sequence). Trimming removed 5 bases from V and 1 base from J, with 11 bases in between. The CDR3 totals 14 residues. The CDR3 nucleotides read TGTGCCAGCAGCATCTCCGACGGGAACACTGAAGCTTTCTTT. Its translation: CASSISDGNTEAFF.

Written as DNA, the CDR3 is TGCAGCGTTGTCTCCCCAGGGGAATACATTCAGTACTTC. It yields the protein CSVVSPGEYIQYF. J is TRBJ2-4 and V is TRBV29-1, with TRBD1 as a possible D gene (6 bases). Germline assignment: CDR1 SQVTM and CDR2 ANQGSEA. The germline V and J ends were trimmed by 4 bases and 8 bases, with 15 bases remaining between them. The length of the CDR3 is 13 residues.

Comments on this clone: Different DNA sequences within this sample yield the same CDR3. The genes are TRBV28 and TRBJ1-5, with unresolved D. V was trimmed by 5 bases and J by 2 bases, leaving 10 bases between them. The germline V gene encodes CDR1 MDHEN and CDR2 SYDVKM. The CDR3 runs to 14 residues. CDR3 coding DNA: TGTGCCAGCAGTCCACTACAAGGCAATCAGCCCCAGCATTTT. Protein: CASSPLQGNQPQHF.

CDR3 residues: CASRLGLRETQYF. The DNA for the CDR3 is TGTGCCAGCAGGCTGGGACTCCGGGAGACCCAGTACTTC. J is TRBJ2-5 and V is TRBV28; possibly TRBD2 for D (6 bases). V was shortened by 6 bases and J by 5 bases, with 13 bases between the two germline ends. The CDR3 covers 13 residues. CDR1 is MDHEN and CDR2 is SYDVKM in the germline V gene.

The chain links TRBV7-2 to TRBJ2-5; D remains ambiguous. The better agreement between TRBJ2-7 and the DNA end casts doubt on the J call. Germline loops: CDR1 SGHTA, CDR2 FQGNSA. The CDR3 has 14 amino acids. CDR3 DNA: TGTGCCAGCAGCCAAACTATGAGAGCCTACGAGCAGTACTTC. Translated: CASSQTMRAYEQYF.

Comment on this clone: Other DNA sequences from this sample encode an identical CDR3 as well. The chain links TRBV27 to TRBJ2-7, with D perhaps being TRBD1 or TRBD2 (6 bases each). With 3 bases removed from V and 0 bases from J, the gap between germline ends came to 12 bases. This CDR3 has 15 residues. Germline loops: CDR1 MNHEY, CDR2 SMNVEV (reference sequence). Here the CDR3 reads CASSFRRGSSYEQYF. CDR3 nucleotide sequence: TGTGCCAGCAGTTTTAGGAGGGGGAGCTCCTACGAGCAGTACTTC.

Concerning this clone: The same CDR3 can be traced to other DNA sequences in this sample. V gene TRBV27 combines with J gene TRBJ2-7; 12 bases are shared with TRBD2. This CDR3 comprises 16 residues. Losses at the gene ends were 5 bases for V and 0 bases for J; bases not matched to a gene: 5. Germline V gene data show CDR1 as MNHEY and CDR2 as SMNVEV (reference sequence). CDR3 sequence (DNA): TGTGCCAGCAGTCCGCGACTAGCGGGAGTCTCCTACGAGCAGTACTTC. It yields the protein CASSPRLAGVSYEQYF.

This clone was found once. This chain joins TRBV6-5 and TRBJ2-7, with 7 bases fitting TRBD2. After removal of 2 bases from V and 5 bases from J, the junction contained 9 bases not matched to a gene. Per germline, CDR1 MNHEY and CDR2 SVGAGI. This CDR3 contains 15 residues. The CDR3 region has the DNA TGTGCCAGCAGTTACACAGCGGGACTCAGTGACGAGCAGTACTTC. Its protein is CASSYTAGLSDEQYF.

This rearrangement joins TRBV27 to TRBJ2-3; 10 bases are shared with TRBD2. Trimming cost V 7 bases and J 3 bases; bases outside gene matches: 4. CDR3 size: 14 residues. Germline CDR1 reads MNHEY; CDR2 reads SMNVEV (reference sequence). CDR3: CASTLAGATDTQYF. The CDR3 DNA sequence: TGTGCCAGCACTCTAGCGGGGGCGACAGATACGCAGTATTTT.